This T cell receptor (beta chain) stems from a study of regulatory T cells in long-lasting Graves disease. Overall study: It was over 5 years of antithyroid drugs, with positive TSH receptor antibodies, that meant persistent Graves' disease. Findings and limits, study-wide: Persistent Graves' patients showed a TCR diversity that was lower than that of newly diagnosed ones. Persistent cases favored TRBV28, TRBJ1-2 and TRBJ2-5.

Sequencing libraries for TCR beta were prepared with iRepertoire HTBI primers and Arm-PCR of CDR3 regions. TCRdb redid the calling of the multiplex PCR reads with MiXCR, one entry per CDR3 protein. The sample has fewer than 600,000 distinct CDR3 sequences, 22% seen once; the top ten hold about an eighth. V was cut by 6 bases and J by 4 bases, with 13 bases left in between. This CDR3 is built from 13 residues. Germline V lookup: CDR1 MNHNS, CDR2 SASEGT. Sample time point: persistent/refractory GD, antithyroid drugs over 5 years with positive TRAb. The authors made the TCR library using RNA they extracted from PBMCs. Diagnoses of Graves' disease were made by American Thyroid Association guidelines. This clonotype was seen only a few times. Its antigen is not known.

This chain joins TRBV6-1 and TRBJ2-7, with D perhaps TRBD1 (5 bases). This clonotype originated in a female donor with Graves disease. This sample comprised peripheral blood mononuclear cells (PBMCs), obtained when the disease was refractory, from a patient treated with antithyroid drugs. For the CDR3, the DNA is TGTGCCAGCAGCCCCAGGGATTCGTACGAGCAGTACTTC. As protein: CASSPRDSYEQYF.